This T cell receptor (beta chain) was recorded in a study of patients and donors after allogeneic stem cell transplantation (dated by TCRdb to between 2020 and 2021). The table lists this clonotype with many counts. This receptor's antigen is unknown. No base qualities exist here, and no much larger clone lies one base off it. Per the germline V gene, SGHRS is the CDR1 and YFSETQ is the CDR2. The junction shows trimming of 4 bases on V and 10 bases on J, and the gene matches do not reach 13 bases of it. Including cysteine and phenylalanine, the CDR3 has 15 amino acids. CDR3 DNA only is kept here, 45 bases in frame from base 1. Receptor libraries were prepared by RT-PCR. This sample was sequenced with a NextSeq 550. TCRdb passed the public sequencing reads through fastp at Q25 and MiXCR, retaining productive beta sequences. When rows share a CDR3 protein, they turn into one entry using the most common DNA and genes. The sample contains approximately 170,000 distinct CDR3 sequences, 20% to 25% of them found a single time. Clones ranked in the top ten supply 25% to 30% of the sample.

The clonotype comes from a human donor who was either an allogeneic HSCT recipient or a stem cell or donor lymphocyte infusion donor (not recorded which). It is not recorded whose cells these are; they may come from a transplant donor. This chain joins TRBV5-1 to TRBJ1-4, with 7 bases in between that match TRBD1. Sequencing was performed on blood, either unsorted or a sorted T cell fraction (not recorded which). The CDR3 protein sequence reads: CASSQWTGFRGKLFF. The DNA is as follows: TGCGCCAGCAGCCAGTGGACAGGCTTCCGAGGAAAACTGTTTTTT.